This T cell receptor beta chain was obtained from a study of blood T cell repertoires in COVID-19. The assay was immunoSEQ multiplex PCR, and TCRdb's table has in-frame clones only and misses some. The sample yields about 220,000 clones, approximately 90% seen once. Germline CDR1 and CDR2: LNHDA and SQIVND (reference sequence). There are 12 residues in the CDR3. After removal of 10 bases from V and 4 bases from J, the junction contained 4 bases not matched to a gene. Specimen: PBMCs or T cells enriched from blood (not recorded which). The clonotype was recovered from a woman in her twenties or thirties who had recovered from COVID-19. The genes are TRBV19 and TRBJ1-3; 7 nucleotides align to TRBD1. CDR3 sequence reads: CATQTGGNTIYF. In nucleotides, the CDR3 is TGTGCCACACAGACAGGGGGAAACACCATATATTTT.